The 20 T cell receptor beta chains below come from one sample, sequenced in a study of blood T cell repertoires in COVID-19. TCRdb's copy holds only in-frame clones and misses some; the assay was immunoSEQ multiplex PCR. The sample holds 100,000 or so clones; around 84% are singletons and the top ten take roughly 17%. The sample was peripheral blood. The receptor set was obtained from a woman aged 60 to 75 with acute or convalescent COVID-19.

V and J are TRBV7-9 and TRBJ2-6; D might be TRBD2 (6 bases). Between the trimmed V and J ends, which lost 0 bases and 0 bases, there was a span of 6 bases. Germline values: CDR1 SEHNR, CDR2 FQNEAQ (reference sequence). This CDR3 has 16 amino acids. The CDR3 here is CASSLAGGSGANVLTF. CDR3 bases: TGTGCCAGCAGCTTAGCGGGGGGCTCTGGGGCCAACGTCCTGACTTTC.

V gene TRBV10-1 combines with J gene TRBJ1-1; D is unclear. The CDR3 is made up of 13 amino acids. V lost 4 bases to trimming and J lost 1 base, with 7 bases between them. Germline CDR1 reads WNHNN; CDR2 reads SYGVQD (reference sequence). For the CDR3, the DNA is TGCGCCAGCAGTGTTAATCGGAACACTGAAGCTTTCTTT. This sequence encodes CASSVNRNTEAFF.

The gene calls are TRBV10-2 and TRBJ1-5; D not certain. The CDR3 covers 15 residues. V was cut by 2 bases and J by 0 bases, with 8 bases left in between. The germline CDR1 and CDR2 sequences are WSHSY and SAAADI. The CDR3 here is CASSEHISSNQPQHF. The CDR3 DNA is TGCGCCAGCAGTGAGCACATCAGTAGCAATCAGCCCCAGCATTTT.

This chain links TRBV7-9 with TRBJ1-6; D is possibly TRBD1 (6 bases). This CDR3 has 15 residues. Germline-derived CDR1 and CDR2 are SEHNR and FQNEAQ (reference sequence). V shed 1 base and J shed 8 bases, with 12 bases lying between them. The CDR3 spells CASSLDSTGYSPLHF. CDR3 sequence (DNA): TGTGCCAGCAGCTTAGATAGTACAGGGTATTCACCCCTCCACTTT.

The rearrangement joins TRBV21-1 to TRBJ1-1; the table assigns TRBD1, which was not confirmed against the DNA. TRBV21-1 is listed as a pseudogene. CDR3 length: 16 residues. The CDR3 DNA reads TGTGCCAGCGGGGGCGCCAGGACAGGGAATGGTACTGAAGCTTTCTTT. Translation: CASGGARTGNGTEAFF.

The chain recombines TRBV5-1 with TRBJ2-1; 9 bases fit TRBD1. This CDR3 spans 15 amino acids. V dropped 2 bases and J dropped 1; count of bases not matched to a gene: 1. Germline values: CDR1 SGHRS, CDR2 YFSETQ. This chain's CDR3 is CASSLGQGSYNEQFF. CDR3 coding DNA: TGCGCCAGCAGCTTAGGACAGGGGTCCTACAATGAGCAGTTCTTC.

The V and J genes are TRBV11-1 and TRBJ2-7; TRBD2 matches 9 bases. The germline V gene has CDR1 SGHAT and CDR2 FQDESV (reference sequence). With 5 bases clipped from V and 2 bases from J, the junction kept 10 bases outside the gene matches. The length of the CDR3 is 16 residues. Here the CDR3 DNA reads TGTGCCAGCAGCCTCAGAAAGCGGGGGGAAGCCTACGAGCAGTACTTC. Translation: CASSLRKRGEAYEQYF.

The rearrangement joins TRBV27 to TRBJ2-3, with TRBD2 as a possible D gene (5 bases). The CDR3 consists of 16 residues. The ends were cut back, 0 bases at V and 1 base at J, with 11 bases in the middle. In germline, CDR1 is MNHEY, CDR2 SMNVEV (reference sequence). CDR3 amino acids: CASSLSRGRGTDTQYF. In nucleotides, the CDR3 is TGTGCCAGCAGTTTATCCCGAGGGAGAGGCACAGATACGCAGTATTTT.

The V gene is TRBV19, the J gene TRBJ2-2; 8 positions match TRBD2. The CDR3 runs to 15 residues. Germline trimming cut 5 bases from V and 6 bases from J; bases unmatched to any gene: 8. The germline V gene has CDR1 LNHDA and CDR2 SQIVND (reference sequence). The CDR3 coding sequence is TGTGCCAGTAGTGTTAAAAGTAGCGGGGCCGGGGAGCTGTTTTTT. Its protein is CASSVKSSGAGELFF.

This clone was found once. The chain recombines TRBV5-4 with TRBJ1-2, with a tentative D call TRBD1 (6 bases). Germline V CDR1 and CDR2: SGHNT, YYREEE (reference sequence). This CDR3 is built from 13 residues. V was pared by 4 bases and J by 0 bases, with 7 bases between. Written as DNA, the CDR3 is TGTGCCAGCAGCCGGACAGCTAACTATGGCTACACCTTC. The encoded protein is CASSRTANYGYTF.

This chain links TRBV9 with TRBJ2-6; 7 bases agree with TRBD1. There are 17 residues in the CDR3. The V gene end was trimmed by 0 bases and the J gene end by 3 bases; junction bases not matched to a gene: 6. CDR1 is SGDLS, CDR2 YYNGEE, per germline. The CDR3 reads CASSVGKGGSGANVLTF. DNA of the CDR3: TGTGCCAGCAGCGTAGGAAAAGGGGGCAGTGGGGCCAACGTCCTGACTTTC.

The chain combines TRBV2 with TRBJ2-4; 7 nucleotides match TRBD1. This CDR3 has 15 residues. Germline V CDR1 and CDR2: SNHLY, FYNNEI. V gave up 5 bases and J gave up 7 bases; unmatched junction bases: 11. The chain's CDR3 is CASSSPDRDGNIQYF. The CDR3, as DNA: TGTGCCAGCAGTTCCCCCGACAGGGATGGTAACATTCAGTACTTC.

This chain connects TRBV7-3 to TRBJ1-2, with TRBD1 matching 8 bases. Germline-derived CDR1 and CDR2 are SGHTA and FQGTGA. Losses at the gene ends were 4 bases for V and 4 bases for J; bases not matched to a gene: 5. This CDR3 is built from 14 residues. The chain's CDR3 is CASSSQGGPYGYTF. CDR3 sequence (DNA): TGTGCCAGCAGCTCACAGGGGGGGCCCTATGGCTACACCTTC.

This rearrangement joins TRBV13 to TRBJ1-6; TRBD1 matches at 7 bases. Germline V gene sequence: CDR1 PRHDT, CDR2 FYEKMQ (reference sequence). This CDR3 contains 15 residues. Losses at the gene ends were 2 bases for V and 4 bases for J; bases not matched to a gene: 2. CDR3 coding DNA: TGTGCCAGCAGCTTACAGGGGGTGTATAATTCACCCCTCCACTTT. Translation gives CASSLQGVYNSPLHF. The variable domain in full, completed from reference TRBV13 and TRBJ1-6, reads AAGVIQSPRHLIKEKRETATLKCYPIPRHDTVYWYQQGPGQDPQFLISFYEKMQSDKGSIPDRFSAQQFSDYHSELNMSSLELGDSALYFCASSLQGVYNSPLHFGNGTRLTVT.

The gene calls are TRBV19 and TRBJ1-5; D is perhaps TRBD1 (5 bases). The V gene's germline CDR1 is LNHDA and CDR2 SQIVND (reference sequence). V shed 7 bases and J shed 0 bases, with 13 bases lying between them. The CDR3 runs to 15 residues. The CDR3 spells CASNRLGGSNQPQHF. CDR3 sequence (DNA): TGTGCCAGTAACAGGTTGGGGGGTAGCAATCAGCCCCAGCATTTT.

CDR3 DNA sequence: TGTGCCAGCAGTCAACAGGGGGCTAATTCACCCCTCCACTTT. Its protein is CASSQQGANSPLHF. J is TRBJ1-6 and V is TRBV7-2; 9 positions match TRBD1. This CDR3 spans 14 amino acids. Per the germline V gene, CDR1 is SGHTA and CDR2 is FQGNSA. Losses at the gene ends were 6 bases for V and 6 bases for J; bases not matched to a gene: 3.

In its sample, this clone was seen once. The rearrangement joins TRBV11-2 to TRBJ1-2; D not resolved. CDR1 is SGHAT, CDR2 FQNNGV, per germline. Trimming left V 1 base short and J 8 bases short, with 14 bases between. The CDR3 is 14 residues long. The CDR3 here is CASSLGRLGGGYTF. The CDR3 DNA sequence: TGTGCCAGCAGCTTAGGGCGTCTTGGCGGGGGCTACACCTTC.

This clone was seen once. This chain connects TRBV7-9 to TRBJ1-4, with D maybe TRBD1 (6 bases). Trimming took off 7 bases at V and 0 bases at J, with 9 bases between the two ends. The CDR3 contains 14 residues. Per the germline V gene, CDR1 is SEHNR and CDR2 is FQNEAQ (reference sequence). The CDR3 spells CASKPGATNEKLFF. The DNA for the CDR3 is TGTGCCAGCAAACCAGGGGCAACTAATGAAAAACTGTTTTTT.

The rearrangement uses TRBV28 and TRBJ1-3; possibly TRBD1 for D (6 bases). The CDR3 is 18 residues long. V was clipped by 6 bases and J by 0 bases, with 21 bases between them. Germline V CDR1 and CDR2: MDHEN, SYDVKM. The CDR3 reads CASRPRGPTTISGNTIYF. The DNA of the CDR3 is TGTGCCAGCAGGCCCAGGGGACCCACGACAATCTCTGGAAACACCATATATTTT.

The chain couples TRBV2 to TRBJ1-2; unclear D gene. The V end lost 1 base, the J end lost 8 bases, and 11 bases lay between the germline ends. CDR1 SNHLY and CDR2 FYNNEI come from the germline V gene. CDR3 length: 13 residues. The CDR3 region is CASSEGSRPGYTF. CDR3 nucleotide sequence: TGTGCCAGCAGTGAAGGGAGCCGGCCGGGCTACACCTTC.